This is a list of T cell receptor beta chains from one sample in a study of blood T cell repertoires in COVID-19. Libraries were prepared by immunoSEQ multiplex PCR; TCRdb keeps only in-frame clonotypes and omits some of them. The sample has about 400,000 clones, roughly 90% seen once. Sequencing input: peripheral blood. The receptors stem from a man in his forties or fifties with acute or convalescent COVID-19. The CDR3 runs from the conserved cysteine through the conserved F or W. The D gene is left open where the match is weak. Size is omitted from some rows. Given values are once, few, many or a class for expanded clones.

>-|TRBV5-1|TRBD2|TRBJ2-7
TGCGCCAGCAGCTTCCGACTAGCGGGAGTTAACGAGCAGTACTTC
CASSFRLAGVNEQYF
>-|TRBV6-8|-|TRBJ1-1
TGTGCCAGCAGCATGGACGGGGTACCTGAAGCTTTCTTT
CASSMDGVPEAFF
>-|TRBV27|TRBD1|TRBJ2-7
TGTGCCAGCAGTCTCGGGACAGGGGCCTACGAGCAGTACTTC
CASSLGTGAYEQYF
>-|TRBV27|TRBD2|TRBJ2-3
TGTGCCAGCAGTTATGAAACTAGCGGGGGACTGACAGATACGCAGTATTTT
CASSYETSGGLTDTQYF
>once|TRBV19|TRBD2|TRBJ2-5
TGTGCCAGTAGTACGGAACTAGCGGGAACCCAGTACTTC
CASSTELAGTQYF
>few|TRBV2|-|TRBJ1-5
TGTGCCAGCAGTGCACAGAGAAATCAGCCCCAGCATTTT
CASSAQRNQPQHF
>-|TRBV5-6|-|TRBJ2-7
TGTGCCAGCAGCTTGGGACTCCCTGGAGACGAGCAGTACTTC
CASSLGLPGDEQYF
>-|TRBV18|TRBD1|TRBJ1-1
TGTGCCAGCTCTCCTACAGGGGGAACCGAAGCTTTCTTT
CASSPTGGTEAFF
>-|TRBV5-1|TRBD2|TRBJ2-3
TGCGCCAGCAGCAAAGAGCGGGGGGGCCCCCCAGATACGCAGTATTTT
CASSKERGGPPDTQYF
>-|TRBV24-1|-|TRBJ2-2
TGTGCCACCAGTGATCACAGGGATTCCGGGGAGCTGTTTTTT
CATSDHRDSGELFF
>-|TRBV12-5|TRBD1|TRBJ1-1
TGTGCTAGTGGTTTGGTACCGAGGACAGGAAACACTGAAGCTTTCTTT
CASGLVPRTGNTEAFF
>few|TRBV5-1|TRBD1|TRBJ1-2
TGCGCCAGCAGCGACGGACAGGGGGCAGGCTACACCTTC
CASSDGQGAGYTF
>-|TRBV7-8|-|TRBJ2-5
TGTGCCAGCAGCACCCAAGGATCTAACGGGAAGACCCAGTACTTC
CASSTQGSNGKTQYF
>-|TRBV5-1|TRBD1|TRBJ1-2
TGCGCCAGCAGCAGAAGGGACAGGGCTAACTATGGCTACACCTTC
CASSRRDRANYGYTF
>-|TRBV30|-|TRBJ2-1
TGTGCCTGGAGTGTAGAACAGCGGTACAATGAGCAGTTCTTC
CAWSVEQRYNEQFF
>-|TRBV28|-|TRBJ1-1
TGTGCCAGCAGTCCCCCCGGGGGGACCCTTGAAGCTTTCTTT
CASSPPGGTLEAFF
>-|TRBV5-4|-|TRBJ2-7
TGTGCCAGCAGCCAAGGGGCTTGGGCCCACGAGCAGTACTTC
CASSQGAWAHEQYF
>once|TRBV4-3|TRBD2|TRBJ2-3
TGCGCCAGCAGCCAAGTCAGCGGGGGGCGGGTAGATACGCAGTATTTT
CASSQVSGGRVDTQYF
>-|TRBV12-5|-|TRBJ2-7
TGTGCTAGTGGAGGGACTGACGTCTACGAGCAGTACTTC
CASGGTDVYEQYF
>once|TRBV11-2|-|TRBJ2-3
TGTGCCAGCAGCTTAGTTCCTCCGCTCGCCGGGACAGATACGCAGTATTTT
CASSLVPPLAGTDTQYF
>once|TRBV5-4|TRBD2|TRBJ2-3
TGTGCCAGCAGCTTGGGGACTAGCGGCACAGATACGCAGTATTTT
CASSLGTSGTDTQYF
>once|TRBV6-1|TRBD1|TRBJ1-6
TGTGCCAGCAGTGACCGACAGGGTAACAATTCACCCCTCCACTTT
CASSDRQGNNSPLHF
>-|TRBV19|-|TRBJ2-5
TGTGCCAGTACTTCAGGGCTGGAGACCCAGTACTTC
CASTSGLETQYF
>-|TRBV4-1|-|TRBJ1-2
TGCGCCAGCAGCCAACCCATCAGGGGAGCTAACTATGGCTACACCTTC
CASSQPIRGANYGYTF
>-|TRBV7-2|-|TRBJ1-1
TGTGCCAGCAGCTTAGCCGGGACAAAGAACACTGAAGCTTTCTTT
CASSLAGTKNTEAFF
>-|TRBV7-2|-|TRBJ1-6
TGTGCCAGCAGCGCACGTGACAGCTCCTATAATTCACCCCTCCACTTT
CASSARDSSYNSPLHF
>-|TRBV4-1|-|TRBJ2-7
TGCGCCAGCAGCCAAGGCGTGTCCTACGAGCAGTACTTC
CASSQGVSYEQYF
>-|TRBV7-8|-|TRBJ2-7
TGTGCCAGCAGCTTAGAGCCAGGTTCCTACGAGCAGTACTTC
CASSLEPGSYEQYF
>-|TRBV6-5|TRBD1|TRBJ1-2
TGTGCCAGCACCCTGGACAGGTCCTATGGCTACACCTTC
CASTLDRSYGYTF
>-|TRBV14|TRBD1|TRBJ1-6
TGTGCCAGCAGCCGGGACAGAACCAATTCACCCCTCCACTTT
CASSRDRTNSPLHF
>-|TRBV7-9|TRBD2|TRBJ2-7
TGTGCCAGCAGCTTAGTGTTGGCAGGGAGGGACGAGCAGTACTTC
CASSLVLAGRDEQYF
>-|TRBV6-5|TRBD2|TRBJ2-1
TGTGCCAGCAGTTCACTAGCGGGACGTGGGAATGAGCAGTTCTTC
CASSSLAGRGNEQFF
>-|TRBV25-1|-|TRBJ2-2
TGTGCCAGCAGTCTGCCAGCGAGTACCGGGGAGCTGTTTTTT
CASSLPASTGELFF
>-|TRBV4-1|TRBD1|TRBJ1-6
TGCGCCAGCAGACACCCGGGACAGACGGCACCCCTCCACTTT
CASRHPGQTAPLHF
>once|TRBV10-3|-|TRBJ2-5
TGTGCCATCAGTGTCAGGCAGTCACAAGAGACCCAGTACTTC
CAISVRQSQETQYF
>-|TRBV4-2|-|TRBJ1-4
TGTGCCAGCAGCCAACAAACGAGATCAACTAATGAAAAACTGTTTTTT
CASSQQTRSTNEKLFF
>-|TRBV6-2/TRBV6-3|TRBD1|TRBJ1-5
TGTGCCAGCAGTTACATGGGACAGCTTAATCAGCCCCAGCATTTT
CASSYMGQLNQPQHF
>-|TRBV11-2|-|TRBJ1-4
TGTGCCAGCAGCTCATACAGGGTGAAGAGGGAAAAACTGTTTTTT
CASSSYRVKREKLFF
>-|TRBV5-1|-|TRBJ2-7
TGCGCCAGCAGCTTGAGGAGGGCTGTTAACTACGAGCAGTACTTC
CASSLRRAVNYEQYF
>-|TRBV11-2|-|TRBJ1-2
TGTGCCAGCAGCTTAAGGGGTTACTATGGCTACACCTTC
CASSLRGYYGYTF
>-|TRBV18|TRBD2|TRBJ2-3
TGTGCCAGCTGTACTAGCGGTTTTACTAGCACAGATACGCAGTATTTT
CASCTSGFTSTDTQYF
>-|TRBV7-9|-|TRBJ2-1
TGTGCCAGCAGCTTAGGCGTTAGCTCCTACAATGAGCAGTTCTTC
CASSLGVSSYNEQFF
>-|TRBV27|TRBD1|TRBJ1-1
TGTGCCAGCAGCTTAAGGGGGGGACAGGGGGACCCGAACACTGAAGCTTTCTTT
CASSLRGGQGDPNTEAFF
>-|TRBV6-5|-|TRBJ1-5
TGTGCCAGCAGTTCTGGGGGGGGTCGGCCCCAGCATTTT
CASSSGGGRPQHF
>many|TRBV4-3|-|TRBJ2-3
TGCGCCAGCAGCCAAGATAGCGATACAGATACGCAGTATTTT
CASSQDSDTDTQYF
>once|TRBV30|-|TRBJ1-5
TGTGCCTGGAAAAGTACTGGACATCCCGATCAGCCCCAGCATTTT
CAWKSTGHPDQPQHF
>-|TRBV24-1|TRBD1|TRBJ2-5
TGTGCCACCAGTGATGGGACGGACAGGGAAGAGACCCAGTACTTC
CATSDGTDREETQYF
>-|TRBV27|-|TRBJ2-2
TGTGCCAGCAGCTTCAACACCGGGGAGCTGTTTTTT
CASSFNTGELFF
>-|TRBV27|TRBD2|TRBJ2-1
TGTGCCAGCAGTTCTACTAGCGGGGGGGGCCTTTACAATGAGCAGTTCTTC
CASSSTSGGGLYNEQFF
>-|TRBV10-3|TRBD2|TRBJ2-3
TGTGCCATCAGTGACGTAGCGGGGGGGCAGACTATATACACAGATACGCAGTATTTT
CAISDVAGGQTIYTDTQYF
>-|TRBV5-4|-|TRBJ2-1
TGTGCCAGCAGCTTGTGGGGGGATGAGCAGTTCTTC
CASSLWGDEQFF